The rows below give T cell receptor beta chains drawn from one sample of a study of blood T cells in healthy people across ages. Each CDR3 protein gets one entry after TCRdb re-called the 5' RACE reads with MiXCR. Of around 670,000 distinct CDR3 sequences in the sample, approximately 30% were seen once. Material: blood. These receptors originate from a woman aged 80 or over in good health. The CDR3 runs from the conserved cysteine through the conserved F or W. Fields, in order: D gene, V gene, clone size, J gene, CDR3 DNA, CDR3 protein. The D gene is left open where the match is weak. The listing skips clone size in some rows; elsewhere it reads once, few, many or a size class.

.	TRBV7-3	few	TRBJ2-7	TGTGCCAGCAGCCAACGGGGGTTTAAGGACAATGAGCAGTACTTC	CASSQRGFKDNEQYF
.	TRBV7-3	many	TRBJ2-7	TGTGCCAGCAGCTTAGACGAAAGGGCCGAGCAGTACTTC	CASSLDERAEQYF
.	TRBV1	.	TRBJ2-7	TGCACTAGCAGCCAAGCAGCGGGGGGTCACAGATCCTACAATGAGCAGTACTTC	CTSSQAAGGHRSYNEQYF
.	TRBV19	many	TRBJ2-3	TGTGCCAGTTCGGGCAGTCATGGGACGCAGTATTTT	CASSGSHGTQYF
TRBD2	TRBV6-2/TRBV6-3	.	TRBJ2-1	TGTGCCAGCAGGTGGTCAGCGGGAGCCCAAAATGAGCAGTTCTTC	CASRWSAGAQNEQFF
TRBD1	TRBV20-1	many	TRBJ2-6	TGCAGTGCTAGAGATTCAGGGGGCTCTGGGGCCAACGTCCTGACTTTC	CSARDSGGSGANVLTF
TRBD1	TRBV6-1	few	TRBJ1-1	TGTGCCAGCAAGAGCACAGGGGCCACTGAAGCTTTCTTT	CASKSTGATEAFF
.	TRBV7-2	few	TRBJ2-7	TGTGCCAGCAACCTGGCCCGCTCCAACGAGCAGTACTTC	CASNLARSNEQYF
.	TRBV5-1	few	TRBJ2-5	TGCGCCAGCAGCTTGGTTCCGGCACAAGAGACCCAGTACTTC	CASSLVPAQETQYF
TRBD1	TRBV29-1	.	TRBJ2-5	TGCAGCCTGAGGACAGGGGGAGAGACCCAGTACTTC	CSLRTGGETQYF
TRBD2	TRBV11-3	many	TRBJ2-1	TGTGCCAGCAGCTTAGATCGGAGCGGGGCATCCTACAATGAGCAGTTCTTC	CASSLDRSGASYNEQFF
.	TRBV5-1	many	TRBJ1-6	TGCGCCAGCAGCTTAGCGTTCGGGGGACCCCTCCACTTT	CASSLAFGGPLHF
.	TRBV7-9	many	TRBJ1-6	TGTGCCAGCAGCTTAAAGGGCCGGACACTTAATTCACCCCTCCACTTT	CASSLKGRTLNSPLHF
TRBD1	TRBV12-3/TRBV12-4	many	TRBJ2-1	TGTGCCAGCAGACCTGGGACAGGGAGTCTCCATGAGCAGTTCTTC	CASRPGTGSLHEQFF
TRBD1	TRBV20-1	many	TRBJ1-5	TGCAGTGCTACCCCCGGACAGGTGGTGGGGCCCCAGCATTTT	CSATPGQVVGPQHF
TRBD1	TRBV27	.	TRBJ2-1	TGTGCCAGCAGTTTAAGGGGACAGGGTTCGGGTGAGCAGTTCTTC	CASSLRGQGSGEQFF
.	TRBV13	many	TRBJ1-1	TGTGCCAGCAGCTTCGGTTTGCGGACTGAAGCTTTCTTT	CASSFGLRTEAFF
.	TRBV20-1	.	TRBJ1-1	TGCAGTGCTATCGGTGGTTTTCGAGTCGCTGAAGCTTTCTTT	CSAIGGFRVAEAFF
.	TRBV11-3	many	TRBJ2-7	TGTGCCAGCAGCTTAGGGGGCAGGGGCGACGAGCAGTACTTC	CASSLGGRGDEQYF
.	TRBV5-1	many	TRBJ2-3	TGCGCCAGCAGAATCGGGTGGAATACGCAGTATTTT	CASRIGWNTQYF
TRBD1	TRBV6-6	.	TRBJ2-2	TGTGCCAGCAGGGCCCCGGGACAGCTTACCGGGGAGCTGTTTTTT	CASRAPGQLTGELFF
TRBD1	TRBV12-3/TRBV12-4	.	TRBJ1-5	TGTGCCAGCAGTTTGAGGGGGCCGGACAATCAGCCCCAGCATTTT	CASSLRGPDNQPQHF
.	TRBV6-1	.	TRBJ2-7	TGTGCCAGCAGTGAAAGTGAGGGTGTTTCCTACGAGCAGTACTTC	CASSESEGVSYEQYF
TRBD1	TRBV7-2	many	TRBJ2-3	TGTGCCAGCAGCTTGGGGACAGGGGGCACCACAGATACGCAGTATTTT	CASSLGTGGTTDTQYF
TRBD2	TRBV7-3	.	TRBJ2-1	TGTGCCAGCAGCCTAAGCGGGGTCTCCTACAATGAGCAGTTCTTC	CASSLSGVSYNEQFF
TRBD1	TRBV28	many	TRBJ2-7	TGTGCCAGCACCTCTCCCGGGACAGCATACGAGCAGTACTTC	CASTSPGTAYEQYF
TRBD1	TRBV6-6	.	TRBJ2-7	TGTGCCAGCAGTTACGGGGGACAGGGTCCCTACGAGCAGTACTTC	CASSYGGQGPYEQYF